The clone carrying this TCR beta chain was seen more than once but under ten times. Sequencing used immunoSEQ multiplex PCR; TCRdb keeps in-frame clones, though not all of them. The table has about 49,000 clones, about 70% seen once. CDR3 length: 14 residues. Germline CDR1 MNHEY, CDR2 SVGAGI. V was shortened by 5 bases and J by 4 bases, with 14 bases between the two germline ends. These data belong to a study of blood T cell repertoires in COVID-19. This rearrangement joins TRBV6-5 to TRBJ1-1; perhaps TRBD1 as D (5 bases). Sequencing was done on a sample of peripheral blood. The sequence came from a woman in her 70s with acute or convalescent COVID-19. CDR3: CASSKDTRSTEAFF. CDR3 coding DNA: TGTGCCAGCAGTAAGGACACCAGGAGCACTGAAGCTTTCTTT.